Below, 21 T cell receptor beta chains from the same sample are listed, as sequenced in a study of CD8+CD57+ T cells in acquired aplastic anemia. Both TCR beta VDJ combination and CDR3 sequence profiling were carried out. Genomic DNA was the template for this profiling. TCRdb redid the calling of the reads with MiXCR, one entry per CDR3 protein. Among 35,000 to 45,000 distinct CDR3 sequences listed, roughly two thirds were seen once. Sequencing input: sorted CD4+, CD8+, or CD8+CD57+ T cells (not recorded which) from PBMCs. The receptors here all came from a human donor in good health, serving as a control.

CDR3 nucleotide sequence: TGTGCCAGCAGCACCCAACCCCGTTCGCCCCTCCACTTT. Its protein product is CASSTQPRSPLHF. The chain links TRBV6-1 to TRBJ1-6, with D unresolved. The CDR3 length is 13 residues. V lost 6 bases and J lost 13, with 16 bases in between. Germline V gene sequence: CDR1 MNHNS, CDR2 SASEGT.

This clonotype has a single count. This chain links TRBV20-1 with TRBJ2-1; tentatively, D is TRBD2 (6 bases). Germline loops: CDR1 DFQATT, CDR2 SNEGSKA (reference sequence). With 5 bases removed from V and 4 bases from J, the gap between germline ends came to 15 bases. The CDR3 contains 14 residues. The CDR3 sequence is CSAQYSGSYNEQFF. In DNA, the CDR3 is TGCAGTGCTCAATATAGCGGCTCATACAATGAGCAGTTCTTC.

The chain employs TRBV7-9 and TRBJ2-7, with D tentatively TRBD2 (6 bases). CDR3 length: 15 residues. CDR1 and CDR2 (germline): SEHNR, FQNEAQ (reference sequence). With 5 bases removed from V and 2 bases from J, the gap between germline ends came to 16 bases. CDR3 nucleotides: TGTGCCAGCAGCCCACGCCCTTCGGGAGCCTACGAGCAGTACTTC. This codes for CASSPRPSGAYEQYF.

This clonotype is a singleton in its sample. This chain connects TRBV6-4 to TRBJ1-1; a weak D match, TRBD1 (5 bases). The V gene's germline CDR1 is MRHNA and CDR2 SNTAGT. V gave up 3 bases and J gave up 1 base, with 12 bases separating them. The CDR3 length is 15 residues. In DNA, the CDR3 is TGTGCCAGCAGTGATTCTCCCGGGGCGAACACTGAAGCTTTCTTT. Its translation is CASSDSPGANTEAFF.

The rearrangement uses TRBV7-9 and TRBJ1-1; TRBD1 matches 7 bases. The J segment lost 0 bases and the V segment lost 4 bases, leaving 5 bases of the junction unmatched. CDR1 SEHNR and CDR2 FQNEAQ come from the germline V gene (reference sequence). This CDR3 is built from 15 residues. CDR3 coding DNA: TGTGCCAGCAGCTCCCTGACAGGGTTGAACACTGAAGCTTTCTTT. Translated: CASSSLTGLNTEAFF.

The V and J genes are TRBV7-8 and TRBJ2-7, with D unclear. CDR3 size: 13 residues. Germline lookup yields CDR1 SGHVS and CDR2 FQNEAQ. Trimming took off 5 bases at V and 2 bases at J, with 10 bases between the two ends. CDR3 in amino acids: CASSLTPAYEQYF. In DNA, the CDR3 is TGTGCCAGCAGCCTCACTCCCGCCTACGAGCAGTACTTC. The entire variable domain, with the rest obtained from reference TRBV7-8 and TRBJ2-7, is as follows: GAGVSQSPRYKVAKRGQDVALRCDPISGHVSLFWYQQALGQGPEFLTYFQNEAQLDKSGLPSDRFFAERPEGSVSTLKIQRTQQEDSAVYLCASSLTPAYEQYFGPGTRLTVT.

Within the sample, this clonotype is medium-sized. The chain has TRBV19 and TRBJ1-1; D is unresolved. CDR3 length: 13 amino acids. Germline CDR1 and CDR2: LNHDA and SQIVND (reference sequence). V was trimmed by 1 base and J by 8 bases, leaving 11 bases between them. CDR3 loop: CASSIGRRREAFF. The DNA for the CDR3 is TGTGCCAGTAGTATAGGACGGAGGAGAGAAGCTTTCTTT.

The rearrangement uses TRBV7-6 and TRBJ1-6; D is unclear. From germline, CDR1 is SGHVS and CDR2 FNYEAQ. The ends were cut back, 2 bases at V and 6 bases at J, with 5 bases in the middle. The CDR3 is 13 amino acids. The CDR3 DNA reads TGTGCCAGCAGCTTATATCGTAATTCACCCCTCCACTTT. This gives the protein CASSLYRNSPLHF. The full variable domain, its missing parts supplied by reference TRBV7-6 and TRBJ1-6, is GAGVSQSPRYKVTKRGQDVALRCDPISGHVSLYWYRQALGQGPEFLTYFNYEAQQDKSGLPNDRFSAERPEGSISTLTIQRTEQRDSAMYRCASSLYRNSPLHFGNGTRLTVT.

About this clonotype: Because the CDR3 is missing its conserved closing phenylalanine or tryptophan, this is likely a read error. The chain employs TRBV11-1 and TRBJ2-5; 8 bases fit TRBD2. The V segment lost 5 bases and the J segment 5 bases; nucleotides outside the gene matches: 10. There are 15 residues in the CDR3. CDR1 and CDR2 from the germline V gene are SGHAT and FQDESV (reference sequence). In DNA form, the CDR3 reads TGTGCCAGCAGCCCCCGGTCCGGGACTAGGGAGACCCAGTACCTC. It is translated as CASSPRSGTRETQYL.

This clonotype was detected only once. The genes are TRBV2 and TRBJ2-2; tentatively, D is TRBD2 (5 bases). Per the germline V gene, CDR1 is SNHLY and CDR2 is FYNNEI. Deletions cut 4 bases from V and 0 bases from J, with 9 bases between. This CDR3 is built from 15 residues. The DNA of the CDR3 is TGTGCCAGCAGTGGTCGGGGAGCGAACACCGGGGAGCTGTTTTTT. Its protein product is CASSGRGANTGELFF. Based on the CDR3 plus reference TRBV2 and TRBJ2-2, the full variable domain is EPEVTQTPSHQVTQMGQEVILRCVPISNHLYFYWYRQILGQKVEFLVSFYNNEISEKSEIFDDQFSVERPDGSNFTLKIRSTKLEDSAMYFCASSGRGANTGELFFGEGSRLTVL.

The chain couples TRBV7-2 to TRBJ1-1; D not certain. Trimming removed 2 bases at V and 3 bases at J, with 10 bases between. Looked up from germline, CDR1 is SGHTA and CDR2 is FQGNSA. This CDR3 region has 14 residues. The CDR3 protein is CASSLIAADTEAFF. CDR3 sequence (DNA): TGTGCCAGCAGCTTAATAGCGGCGGACACTGAAGCTTTCTTT.

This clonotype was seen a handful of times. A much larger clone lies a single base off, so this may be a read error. CDR3 nucleotides: TGTGCCGGCAGTTTATGGGAGGTGGACACTGAAGCTTTCTTT. Its protein product is CAGSLWEVDTEAFF. The genes are TRBV12-3 or TRBV12-4 and TRBJ1-1; D gene ambiguous. CDR3 length equals 14 residues.

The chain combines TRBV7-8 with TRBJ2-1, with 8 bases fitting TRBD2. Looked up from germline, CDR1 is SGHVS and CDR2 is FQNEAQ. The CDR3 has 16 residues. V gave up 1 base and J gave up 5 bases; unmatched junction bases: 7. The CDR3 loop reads CASSLGGGGLNNEQFF. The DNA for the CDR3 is TGTGCCAGCAGCTTAGGAGGCGGGGGGCTAAACAATGAGCAGTTCTTC.

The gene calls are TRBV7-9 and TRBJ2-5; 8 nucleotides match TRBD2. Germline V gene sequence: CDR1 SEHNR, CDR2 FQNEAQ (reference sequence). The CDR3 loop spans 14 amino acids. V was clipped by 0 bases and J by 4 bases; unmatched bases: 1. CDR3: CASSLALAGETQYF. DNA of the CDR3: TGTGCCAGCAGCTTAGCGCTAGCGGGAGAGACCCAGTACTTC.

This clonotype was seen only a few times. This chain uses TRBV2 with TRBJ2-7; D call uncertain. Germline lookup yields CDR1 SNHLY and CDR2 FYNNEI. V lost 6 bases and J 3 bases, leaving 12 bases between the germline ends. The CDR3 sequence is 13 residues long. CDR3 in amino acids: CASSGLRSYEQYV. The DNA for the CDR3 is TGTGCCAGCAGCGGGCTCCGCAGCTACGAGCAGTACGTC.

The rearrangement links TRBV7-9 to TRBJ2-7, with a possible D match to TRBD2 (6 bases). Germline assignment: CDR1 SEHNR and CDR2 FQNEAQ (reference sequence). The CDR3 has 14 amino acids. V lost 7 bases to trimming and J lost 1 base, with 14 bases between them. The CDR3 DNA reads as TGTGCCAGCATGGAGGGAGACGGATCCTACGAGCAGTACTTC. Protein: CASMEGDGSYEQYF.

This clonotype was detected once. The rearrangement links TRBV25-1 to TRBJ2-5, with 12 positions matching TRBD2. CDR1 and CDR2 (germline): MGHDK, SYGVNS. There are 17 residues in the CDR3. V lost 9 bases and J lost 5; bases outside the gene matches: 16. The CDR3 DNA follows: TGTGCCAGAGAGGCCTTACTACTAGCGGGGGGCAGGGAGACCCAGTACTTC. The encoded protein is CAREALLLAGGRETQYF.

CDR3 bases: TGTGCCAGCAGCTCTTCAACAGGGGACCCTCCCCTCCACTTT. It specifies CASSSSTGDPPLHF. This chain links TRBV7-9 with TRBJ1-6; 7 bases align to TRBD1. Germline CDR1 is SEHNR and CDR2 is FQNEAQ (reference sequence). The V segment lost 4 bases and the J segment 13 bases; nucleotides outside the gene matches: 10. This CDR3 is 14 amino acids long.

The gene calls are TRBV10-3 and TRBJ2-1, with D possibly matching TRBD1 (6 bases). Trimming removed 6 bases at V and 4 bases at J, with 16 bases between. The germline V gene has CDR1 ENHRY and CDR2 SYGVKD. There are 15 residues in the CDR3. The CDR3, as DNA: TGTGCCATCAGGGACACGGGACAAGGGTACAATGAGCAGTTCTTC. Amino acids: CAIRDTGQGYNEQFF.

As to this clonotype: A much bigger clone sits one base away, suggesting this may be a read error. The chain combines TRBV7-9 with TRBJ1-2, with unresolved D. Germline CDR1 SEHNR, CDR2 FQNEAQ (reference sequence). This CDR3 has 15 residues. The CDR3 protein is CASSPYSGADYGYAF. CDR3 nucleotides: TGTGCCAGCAGCCCCTACTCGGGAGCGGACTATGGCTACGCCTTC.

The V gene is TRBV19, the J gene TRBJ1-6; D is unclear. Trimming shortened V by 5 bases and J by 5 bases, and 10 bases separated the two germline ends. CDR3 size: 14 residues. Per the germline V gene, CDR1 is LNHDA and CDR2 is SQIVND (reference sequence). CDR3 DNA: TGTGCCAGTAGTGCGGCAGCAGATAATTCACCCCTCCACTTT. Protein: CASSAAADNSPLHF.